Sequencing of this T cell receptor beta chain was carried out in a study of cytomegalovirus exposure and HLA in healthy donors. Broader study findings: In a later analysis, CMV-associated beta chains were mostly HLA-associated, it appeared. In a later analysis, TCR beta V- and J-gene trimming was associated with a missense DCLRE1C variant.

The PCR used 60 Vbeta and 13 Jbeta primers. Using immunoSEQ multiplex PCR, the repertoire was profiled, and TCRdb retains in-frame clones only, with some absent. This sample has about 190,000 clones, with 83% found just once. Details on this clone: Its target is not known.

The CDR3 extends over 16 amino acids. CDR1 KGHSH and CDR2 LQKENI come from the germline V gene. V shed 3 bases and J 0 bases; nucleotides not matched to a gene: 5. The sequencing input was PBMCs. The sequence came from a man over 45 in good health and CMV-seronegative. This chain links TRBV18 with TRBJ1-3; 7 nucleotides line up with TRBD1. As DNA, the CDR3 is TGTGCCAGCTCACCCAGACAGGGAAGCTCTGGAAACACCATATATTTT. Translation: CASSPRQGSSGNTIYF.